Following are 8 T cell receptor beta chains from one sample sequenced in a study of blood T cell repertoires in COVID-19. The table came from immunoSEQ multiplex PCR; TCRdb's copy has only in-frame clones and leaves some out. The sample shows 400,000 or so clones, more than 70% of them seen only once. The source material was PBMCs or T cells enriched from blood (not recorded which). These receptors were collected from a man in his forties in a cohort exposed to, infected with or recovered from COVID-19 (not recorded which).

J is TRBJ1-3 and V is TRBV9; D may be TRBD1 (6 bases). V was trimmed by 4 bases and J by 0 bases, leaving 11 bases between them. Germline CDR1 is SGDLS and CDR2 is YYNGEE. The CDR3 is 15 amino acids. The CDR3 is CASSPGDGSGNTIYF. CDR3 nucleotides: TGTGCCAGCAGCCCAGGGGACGGCTCTGGAAACACCATATATTTT.

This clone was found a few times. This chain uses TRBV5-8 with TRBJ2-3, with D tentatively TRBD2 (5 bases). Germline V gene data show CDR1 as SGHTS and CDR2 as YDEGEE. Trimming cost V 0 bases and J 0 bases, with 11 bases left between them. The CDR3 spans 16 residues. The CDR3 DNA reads TGTGCCAGCAGCTTGGGGACTTTCACTAGCACAGATACGCAGTATTTT. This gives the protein CASSLGTFTSTDTQYF.

The CDR3 bases are TGCGCCAGCAGCCCCCTGACAGGGACGAACACTGAAGCTTTCTTT. Translating it yields CASSPLTGTNTEAFF. The V gene is TRBV5-1, the J gene TRBJ1-1; TRBD1 aligns across 7 bases. The J segment lost 1 base and the V segment lost 4 bases, leaving 7 bases of the junction unmatched. This CDR3 spans 15 amino acids. Germline CDR1 is SGHRS and CDR2 is YFSETQ.

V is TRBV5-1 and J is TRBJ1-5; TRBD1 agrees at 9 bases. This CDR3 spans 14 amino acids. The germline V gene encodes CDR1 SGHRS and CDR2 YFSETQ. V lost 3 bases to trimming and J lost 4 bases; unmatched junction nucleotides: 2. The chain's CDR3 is CASSWTGENQPQHF. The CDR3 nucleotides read TGCGCCAGCAGCTGGACAGGGGAGAATCAGCCCCAGCATTTT.

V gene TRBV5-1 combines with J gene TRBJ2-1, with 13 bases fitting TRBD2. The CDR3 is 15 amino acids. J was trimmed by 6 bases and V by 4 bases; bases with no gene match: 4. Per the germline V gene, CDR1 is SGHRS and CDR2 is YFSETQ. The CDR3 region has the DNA TGCGCCAGCAGCGATCGGACTAGCGGGAGCAATGAGCAGTTCTTC. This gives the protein CASSDRTSGSNEQFF.

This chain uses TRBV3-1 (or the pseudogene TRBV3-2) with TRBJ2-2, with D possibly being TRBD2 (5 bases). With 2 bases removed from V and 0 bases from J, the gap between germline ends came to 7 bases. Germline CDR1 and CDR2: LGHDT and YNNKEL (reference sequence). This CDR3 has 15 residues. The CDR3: CASSQSSSNTGELFF. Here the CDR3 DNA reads TGTGCCAGCAGCCAATCTAGCTCGAACACCGGGGAGCTGTTTTTT.

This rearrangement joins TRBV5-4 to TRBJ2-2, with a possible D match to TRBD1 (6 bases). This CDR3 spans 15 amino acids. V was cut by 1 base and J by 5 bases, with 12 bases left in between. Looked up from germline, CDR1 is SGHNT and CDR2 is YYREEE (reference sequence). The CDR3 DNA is TGTGCCAGCAGCTTGTTGGGGCAGGGGACCGGGGAGCTGTTTTTT. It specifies CASSLLGQGTGELFF.

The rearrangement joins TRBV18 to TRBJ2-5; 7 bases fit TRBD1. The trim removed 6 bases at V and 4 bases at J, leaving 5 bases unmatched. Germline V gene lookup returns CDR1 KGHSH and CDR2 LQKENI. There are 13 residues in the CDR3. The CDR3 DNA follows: TGTGCCAGCTCCCGACAGGGTGCAGAGACCCAGTACTTC. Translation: CASSRQGAETQYF.